This record covers a single TCR beta chain. Its antigen is unidentified. This CDR3 region has 13 residues. V was trimmed by 4 bases and J by 6 bases, leaving 13 bases between them. The V gene's germline CDR1 is SGHTA and CDR2 FQGNSA. The data were taken from a study of identical twins. Whole-study results and caveats: The study found excess low generation probability among twin-shared out-of-frame alpha sequences. Monozygotic twins shared more out-of-frame TCR alpha than recombination models predicted. With abundant cord blood beta clonotypes, insertions were fewer; memory repertoires showed no such pattern.

TCRdb fed the 5' RACE reads into MiXCR, producing one record per CDR3 protein. The sample has just under 650,000 distinct CDR3 sequences, 7.1% seen once; the top ten hold around 1.6%. These same records also appear under a second study, on yellow fever vaccine responses in identical twins.

Sequenced input: PBMCs. The rearrangement joins TRBV7-2 to TRBJ2-7, with D tentatively TRBD1 (6 bases). The clonotype originates from a woman in her late teens or twenties in good health. The CDR3 loop is CASSSYQGTEQYV. CDR3 coding DNA: TGTGCCAGCAGCTCGTACCAGGGGACCGAGCAGTACGTC.